This is a list of T cell receptor beta chains from one sample in a study of OX40 agonist ivuxolimab in advanced cancers. Generated by immunoSEQ multiplex PCR, the TCRdb table keeps only in-frame clones and is missing some. Here the sample spans approximately 75,000 clones, about 73% being singletons. The sequencing used CD4+ or CD8+ T cells sorted from blood, collected in a trial of the OX40 agonist ivuxolimab. The receptor set was obtained from an adult with an advanced solid tumor such as melanoma, head and neck, liver or kidney cancer. CDR3s include the opening cysteine and the closing phenylalanine or tryptophan. D genes are given only for firm matches. Clone size appears in some rows only: once, few, many, or a class for an expanded clone.

size	V	D	J	CDR3	DNA
once	TRBV28	NA	TRBJ1-2	CASSLSPGGNGYTF	TGTGCCAGCAGTTTATCGCCGGGGGGGAATGGCTACACCTTC
NA	TRBV4-1	TRBD1	TRBJ1-2	CASSQGQGAYGYTF	TGCGCCAGCAGCCAAGGACAGGGGGCCTATGGCTACACCTTC
NA	TRBV2	NA	TRBJ2-2	CASSEAGGLNTGELFF	TGTGCCAGCAGTGAAGCGGGGGGGCTGAACACCGGGGAGCTGTTTTTT
NA	TRBV30	NA	TRBJ1-1	CAWSKLGTTEAFF	TGTGCCTGGAGTAAACTAGGAACCACTGAAGCTTTCTTT
few	TRBV7-2	NA	TRBJ1-1	CASSLEGLGGSTEAFF	TGTGCCAGCAGCTTAGAGGGCCTGGGTGGGAGCACTGAAGCTTTCTTT
NA	TRBV27	NA	TRBJ2-5	CASSPTRVGETQYF	TGTGCCAGCAGTCCGACCAGGGTAGGAGAGACCCAGTACTTC
NA	TRBV30	TRBD2	TRBJ2-7	CAWAPAGTRFDEQYF	TGTGCCTGGGCGCCTGCCGGGACTAGGTTTGACGAGCAGTACTTC
NA	TRBV4-2	TRBD2	TRBJ2-3	CASSQDFGLAGVSDTQYF	TGTGCCAGCAGCCAGGATTTTGGACTAGCGGGAGTCTCGGATACGCAGTATTTT
few	TRBV27	NA	TRBJ1-2	CASSHPDRPRGYTF	TGTGCCAGCAGTCACCCCGACAGGCCAAGGGGCTACACCTTC
NA	TRBV12-5	NA	TRBJ2-3	CASGLLGGGDTQYF	TGTGCTAGTGGTTTGTTAGGGGGGGGTGATACGCAGTATTTT
NA	TRBV7-8	NA	TRBJ1-1	CASRPGSNTEAFF	TGTGCCAGCAGACCAGGGTCGAACACTGAAGCTTTCTTT
NA	TRBV5-4	NA	TRBJ2-4	CASSTAGTAKNIQYF	TGTGCCAGCAGCACAGCCGGGACAGCCAAAAACATTCAGTACTTC
NA	TRBV25-1	TRBD1	TRBJ1-1	CASSGQIGTGNTEAFF	TGTGCCAGCAGTGGCCAAATCGGGACAGGGAACACTGAAGCTTTCTTT
NA	TRBV27	NA	TRBJ1-5	CASSHQYQPQHF	TGTGCCAGCAGTCACCAGTATCAGCCCCAGCATTTT
NA	TRBV4-3	NA	TRBJ1-5	CASSQAAASNQPQHF	TGCGCCAGCAGCCAAGCGGCAGCTAGCAATCAGCCCCAGCATTTT
once	TRBV29-1	NA	TRBJ1-1	CSVFDGNTEAFF	TGCAGCGTTTTTGACGGGAACACTGAAGCTTTCTTT
NA	TRBV7-9	NA	TRBJ1-1	CAGTGSPEAFF	TGTGCCGGGACGGGCAGTCCTGAAGCTTTCTTT